Presented here are 14 T cell receptor beta chains from one specimen sequenced in a study of blood T cell repertoires in COVID-19. Clones were read by immunoSEQ multiplex PCR, and TCRdb kept only the in-frame ones, dropping some. The repertoire holds roughly 170,000 clones, with about 88% as singletons. Material: peripheral blood. The receptors were gathered from a woman aged 45-65 years with COVID-19, enrolled during active disease.

The chain couples TRBV30 to TRBJ1-1; the D gene is possibly TRBD1 (6 bases). The germline gives CDR1 GTSNPN, CDR2 SVGIG (reference sequence). V lost 3 bases and J 1 base, leaving 9 bases between the germline ends. There are 13 residues in the CDR3. CDR3 protein: CAWSQGTNTEAFF. The CDR3 DNA reads TGTGCCTGGAGCCAGGGGACGAACACTGAAGCTTTCTTT.

The chain recombines TRBV10-3 with TRBJ2-7; weak D call: TRBD1 (5 bases). Germline V CDR1 and CDR2: ENHRY, SYGVKD. The ends were cut back, 6 bases at V and 6 bases at J, with 15 bases in the middle. The CDR3 sequence is 13 residues long. CDR3 sequence (DNA): TGTGCCATCAGCGACCCGAGGACAATCGAGCAGTACTTC. It is translated as CAISDPRTIEQYF.

The rearrangement joins TRBV19 to TRBJ1-6, with unresolved D. Germline CDR1 reads LNHDA; CDR2 reads SQIVND (reference sequence). The CDR3 loop spans 16 amino acids. The ends were cut back, 5 bases at V and 7 bases at J, with 18 bases in the middle. The CDR3: CASSPSSLVANSPLHF. The CDR3 DNA reads TGTGCCAGTAGTCCCTCAAGCCTCGTTGCGAATTCACCCCTCCACTTT.

This clone was counted only a few times. The J gene is TRBJ2-7, the V gene TRBV18; tentative D call: TRBD2 (6 bases). V shed 3 bases and J shed 7 bases, with 22 bases lying between them. The CDR3 sequence is 16 residues long. Germline-derived CDR1 and CDR2 are KGHSH and LQKENI. The CDR3, as DNA: TGTGCCAGCTCACCGAATAGCGGCTCCGCCCTCTCGGAGCAGTACTTC. It encodes CASSPNSGSALSEQYF.

The chain joins TRBV7-6 to TRBJ2-2; 9 nucleotides align to TRBD1. The CDR3 totals 16 residues. Germline V CDR1 and CDR2: SGHVS, FNYEAQ. J was trimmed by 3 bases and V by 1 base; bases with no gene match: 3. Here the CDR3 DNA reads TGTGCCAGCAGCTTAGGGGACAGGGTCTACACCGGGGAGCTGTTTTTT. Amino acid sequence: CASSLGDRVYTGELFF.

This clone came up once. The CDR3: CAWSPASGGDTGELFF. The CDR3 DNA sequence: TGTGCCTGGAGCCCAGCCTCTGGGGGCGACACCGGGGAGCTGTTTTTT. V is TRBV30 and J is TRBJ2-2; tentative D call: TRBD1 (6 bases). V shed 3 bases and J shed 3 bases, with 17 bases lying between them. Germline CDR1 reads GTSNPN; CDR2 reads SVGIG (reference sequence). This CDR3 region has 16 residues.

The chain joins TRBV5-4 to TRBJ2-5; 8 bases map to TRBD2. In germline, CDR1 is SGHNT, CDR2 YYREEE (reference sequence). Trimming took 2 bases from V and 4 from J; bases not matched to a gene: 1. The CDR3 totals 13 residues. CDR3 sequence: CASSFGRGETQYF. The CDR3 DNA reads TGTGCCAGCAGCTTCGGGAGGGGAGAGACCCAGTACTTC.

The rearrangement joins TRBV28 to TRBJ2-1, with D possibly TRBD1 on 5 matching bases. Looked up from germline, CDR1 is MDHEN and CDR2 is SYDVKM. Deletions cut 7 bases from V and 10 bases from J, with 14 bases between. CDR3 length equals 12 residues. In DNA form, the CDR3 reads TGTGCCAGCACGGCGGACAACAGGGAGCAGTTCTTC. The encoded protein is CASTADNREQFF.

The V gene is TRBV5-1, the J gene TRBJ2-1; 9 nucleotides agree with TRBD2. The trim removed 5 bases at V and 6 bases at J, leaving 6 bases unmatched. CDR1 and CDR2 from the germline V gene are SGHRS and YFSETQ. This CDR3 is 14 amino acids long. The CDR3 sequence: CASRRLAGPNEQFF. In DNA form, the CDR3 reads TGCGCCAGCAGGCGGCTAGCGGGGCCCAATGAGCAGTTCTTC.

This chain uses TRBV12-3 or TRBV12-4 with TRBJ1-1, with D maybe TRBD1 (6 bases). The length of the CDR3 is 13 residues. V lost 5 bases and J lost 1, with 8 bases in between. CDR3 nucleotides: TGTGCCAGCAGTACACAGGGGAACACTGAAGCTTTCTTT. Its protein is CASSTQGNTEAFF.

As for this clone: Germline and junction disagree at one end, which may indicate a read error. The chain links TRBV10-3 to TRBJ1-2; 10 bases map to TRBD1. The CDR3 runs 15 residues. CDR1 is ENHRY, CDR2 SYGVKD, per germline. This chain's CDR3 is CTISQEGDRGARYTF. In nucleotides, the CDR3 is TGTACCATCAGTCAGGAGGGGGACAGGGGTGCACGCTACACCTTC.

V and J are TRBV7-6 and TRBJ1-1; no firm D call. The V and J ends lost 3 bases and 3 bases respectively, with 8 bases between them. CDR1 SGHVS and CDR2 FNYEAQ come from the germline V gene. The CDR3 sequence is 13 residues long. CDR3 region: CASSFKTDTEAFF. In DNA, the CDR3 is TGTGCCAGCAGCTTCAAAACGGACACTGAAGCTTTCTTT.

J is TRBJ2-2 and V is TRBV4-3, with a possible D match to TRBD1 (5 bases). V was pared by 7 bases and J by 0 bases, with 12 bases between. The V gene's germline CDR1 is LGHNA and CDR2 YSLEER. The CDR3 runs 15 residues. For the CDR3, the DNA is TGCGCCAGCAAGCACAGGACCGCGAACACCGGGGAGCTGTTTTTT. This codes for CASKHRTANTGELFF.

V gene TRBV7-2 combines with J gene TRBJ2-2, with D possibly being TRBD2 (6 bases). Germline V gives CDR1 SGHTA, CDR2 FQGNSA. V lost 6 bases, J lost 2 bases, and 25 bases lay in between. The CDR3 length is 19 residues. The CDR3 nucleotides are TGTGCCAGCAGATTCCGCGGGACGGCCACGGGGACTAACACCGGGGAGCTGTTTTTT. Translated: CASRFRGTATGTNTGELFF.